The rows below give T cell receptor beta chains drawn from one sample of a study of radiotherapy plus CTLA-4 blockade in lung cancer. The protocol was immunoSEQ multiplex PCR, while the TCRdb copy is restricted to in-frame clones and leaves out a portion. The sample contains about 83,000 clones, about 78% of which appear only once. The sequenced sample was peripheral blood, obtained from a patient treated with radiotherapy plus ipilimumab. Source of these receptors: a human donor with non-small cell lung cancer who had a partial response to radiotherapy plus ipilimumab. Some clones in this sample may be carry-over from other donors' samples. CDR3s include the opening cysteine and the closing phenylalanine or tryptophan. D genes are given only for firm matches. Only some rows state a clone size, as once, few, many or a class for expanded clones.

cdr3_aa: CASSWRDRGGEQYF
cdr3_nt: TGCGCCAGCAGCTGGAGGGACAGGGGAGGTGAGCAGTACTTC
j_call: TRBJ2-7
clone_size: NA
cdr3_length: 14
v_call: TRBV5-1
d_call: TRBD1

cdr3_aa: CASSFGSGSYNEQFF
cdr3_nt: TGTGCCAGCAGCTTCGGTAGCGGGAGTTACAATGAGCAGTTCTTC
j_call: TRBJ2-1
clone_size: NA
cdr3_length: 15
v_call: TRBV7-3
d_call: TRBD2

cdr3_aa: CASSPTRTGGSPLHF
cdr3_nt: TGTGCCAGCAGCCCAACCCGGACAGGGGGTTCACCCCTCCACTTT
j_call: TRBJ1-6
clone_size: NA
cdr3_length: 15
v_call: TRBV7-9
d_call: TRBD1

cdr3_aa: CASSRGLEETQYF
cdr3_nt: TGTGCCAGCAGTCGCGGACTAGAAGAGACCCAGTACTTC
j_call: TRBJ2-5
clone_size: NA
cdr3_length: 13
v_call: TRBV6-5
d_call: TRBD2

cdr3_aa: CASSNSAGETQYF
cdr3_nt: TGTGCCAGTAGCAACAGCGCGGGGGAGACCCAGTACTTC
j_call: TRBJ2-5
clone_size: NA
cdr3_length: 13
v_call: TRBV19
d_call: NA

cdr3_aa: CASSLTGAYNEQFF
cdr3_nt: TGTGCCAGCAGCTTAACAGGGGCCTACAATGAGCAGTTCTTC
j_call: TRBJ2-1
clone_size: NA
cdr3_length: 14
v_call: TRBV7-3
d_call: NA

cdr3_aa: CASRVGDYYGYTF
cdr3_nt: TGTGCCAGCAGGGTTGGGGACTACTATGGCTACACCTTC
j_call: TRBJ1-2
clone_size: NA
cdr3_length: 13
v_call: TRBV2
d_call: NA

cdr3_aa: CASSLGDRAYEQYF
cdr3_nt: TGCGCCAGCAGCTTGGGGGACAGAGCCTACGAGCAGTACTTC
j_call: TRBJ2-7
clone_size: NA
cdr3_length: 14
v_call: TRBV5-1
d_call: TRBD1

cdr3_aa: CASSFEREWGNEQFF
cdr3_nt: TGTGCCAGCAGTTTCGAGCGGGAGTGGGGGAATGAGCAGTTCTTC
j_call: TRBJ2-1
clone_size: NA
cdr3_length: 15
v_call: TRBV6-6
d_call: TRBD2

cdr3_aa: CASRTSGSYEQYF
cdr3_nt: TGTGCCAGCAGGACTAGCGGATCCTACGAGCAGTACTTC
j_call: TRBJ2-7
clone_size: NA
cdr3_length: 13
v_call: TRBV2
d_call: TRBD2

cdr3_aa: CASSRLGSGQETQYF
cdr3_nt: TGTGCCAGCAGCCGCCTGGGGAGCGGGCAAGAGACCCAGTACTTC
j_call: TRBJ2-5
clone_size: NA
cdr3_length: 15
v_call: TRBV2
d_call: NA

cdr3_aa: CASSLLLGAGMYEQYF
cdr3_nt: TGCGCCAGCAGCCTCCTCCTGGGGGCAGGGATGTACGAGCAGTACTTC
j_call: TRBJ2-7
clone_size: NA
cdr3_length: 16
v_call: TRBV5-1
d_call: NA

cdr3_aa: CASRETSGRFYEQYF
cdr3_nt: TGCGCCAGCAGGGAAACTAGCGGGAGATTCTACGAGCAGTACTTC
j_call: TRBJ2-7
clone_size: NA
cdr3_length: 15
v_call: TRBV5-1
d_call: TRBD2

cdr3_aa: CASIDRQGIGEQYF
cdr3_nt: TGTGCCAGCATAGACCGACAGGGGATTGGCGAGCAGTACTTC
j_call: TRBJ2-7
clone_size: once
cdr3_length: 14
v_call: TRBV6-5
d_call: TRBD1

cdr3_aa: CASTSYGRRGLAEQYF
cdr3_nt: TGTGCCAGTACGTCATACGGGAGGAGGGGGTTAGCCGAGCAGTACTTC
j_call: TRBJ2-7
clone_size: NA
cdr3_length: 16
v_call: TRBV28
d_call: NA

cdr3_aa: CASSESWQFYNSPLHF
cdr3_nt: TGTGCCAGCAGTGAAAGTTGGCAGTTCTATAATTCACCCCTCCACTTT
j_call: TRBJ1-6
clone_size: NA
cdr3_length: 16
v_call: TRBV6-1
d_call: NA

cdr3_aa: CASSAAGGEQYF
cdr3_nt: TGTGCCAGCAGCGCCGCCGGGGGCGAGCAGTACTTC
j_call: TRBJ2-7
clone_size: NA
cdr3_length: 12
v_call: TRBV9
d_call: NA

cdr3_aa: CASSTKDGTGLEKLFF
cdr3_nt: TGTGCCAGCAGTACCAAGGACGGGACAGGGCTTGAAAAACTGTTTTTT
j_call: TRBJ1-4
clone_size: NA
cdr3_length: 16
v_call: TRBV21-1
d_call: NA

cdr3_aa: CASRRGGNSPLHF
cdr3_nt: TGTGCCAGCCGGAGGGGCGGTAATTCACCCCTCCACTTT
j_call: TRBJ1-6
clone_size: NA
cdr3_length: 13
v_call: TRBV6-1
d_call: NA

cdr3_aa: CASSSTGGTNEKLFF
cdr3_nt: TGTGCCAGCAGTTCTACGGGTGGGACTAATGAAAAACTGTTTTTT
j_call: TRBJ1-4
clone_size: NA
cdr3_length: 15
v_call: TRBV6-1
d_call: NA

cdr3_aa: CASSLAGALEQYF
cdr3_nt: TGTGCCAGCAGCTTAGCAGGAGCGCTCGAGCAGTACTTC
j_call: TRBJ2-7
clone_size: once
cdr3_length: 13
v_call: TRBV7-8
d_call: NA

cdr3_aa: CSARDSFKEYF
cdr3_nt: TGCAGTGCTAGGGACTCCTTCAAAGAGTACTTC
j_call: TRBJ2-7
clone_size: NA
cdr3_length: 11
v_call: TRBV20-1
d_call: NA

cdr3_aa: CASSSDSVEQYF
cdr3_nt: TGTGCCAGCAGCTCAGATTCTGTGGAGCAGTACTTC
j_call: TRBJ2-7
clone_size: NA
cdr3_length: 12
v_call: TRBV5-4
d_call: NA

cdr3_aa: CASSLSWGDTQYF
cdr3_nt: TGTGCCAGCAGCTTATCCTGGGGCGATACGCAGTATTTT
j_call: TRBJ2-3
clone_size: NA
cdr3_length: 13
v_call: TRBV11-3
d_call: NA

cdr3_aa: CASSVDRGEQYF
cdr3_nt: TGTGCCAGCAGCGTCGACAGGGGCGAGCAGTACTTC
j_call: TRBJ2-7
clone_size: NA
cdr3_length: 12
v_call: TRBV7-9
d_call: TRBD1

cdr3_aa: CAWSVRTGGYNEQFF
cdr3_nt: TGTGCCTGGAGTGTAAGGACAGGGGGCTACAATGAGCAGTTCTTC
j_call: TRBJ2-1
clone_size: NA
cdr3_length: 15
v_call: TRBV30
d_call: TRBD1

cdr3_aa: CASSETGVSYNEQFF
cdr3_nt: TGTGCCAGCAGTGAGACAGGGGTTTCCTACAATGAGCAGTTCTTC
j_call: TRBJ2-1
clone_size: NA
cdr3_length: 15
v_call: TRBV6-1
d_call: TRBD1

cdr3_aa: CASSLPSGGGRELFF
cdr3_nt: TGTGCCAGCAGCTTACCTAGCGGGGGGGGCCGGGAGCTGTTTTTT
j_call: TRBJ2-2
clone_size: NA
cdr3_length: 15
v_call: TRBV7-2
d_call: TRBD2

cdr3_aa: CASSYRQVNYEQYF
cdr3_nt: TGTGCCAGCAGTTACAGGCAGGTGAACTACGAGCAGTACTTC
j_call: TRBJ2-7
clone_size: few
cdr3_length: 14
v_call: TRBV6-5
d_call: NA

cdr3_aa: CASSHGLAGNNEQFF
cdr3_nt: TGTGCCAGCAGCCATGGACTAGCGGGGAACAATGAGCAGTTCTTC
j_call: TRBJ2-1
clone_size: NA
cdr3_length: 15
v_call: TRBV11-3
d_call: TRBD2

cdr3_aa: CSVQTANTEAFF
cdr3_nt: TGCAGCGTACAAACAGCGAACACTGAAGCTTTCTTT
j_call: TRBJ1-1
clone_size: NA
cdr3_length: 12
v_call: TRBV29-1
d_call: NA

cdr3_aa: CASSEGLMHQTYEQYF
cdr3_nt: TGTGCCAGCAGTGAAGGCCTTATGCATCAAACCTACGAGCAGTACTTC
j_call: TRBJ2-7
clone_size: NA
cdr3_length: 16
v_call: TRBV6-1
d_call: NA

cdr3_aa: CASSSSSGGAKNEQFF
cdr3_nt: TGTGCCAGCAGTTCGTCAAGCGGGGGGGCTAAAAATGAGCAGTTCTTC
j_call: TRBJ2-1
clone_size: NA
cdr3_length: 16
v_call: TRBV28
d_call: TRBD2

cdr3_aa: CAWSVRLASTDTQYF
cdr3_nt: TGTGCCTGGAGTGTGAGACTAGCGTCGACAGATACGCAGTATTTT
j_call: TRBJ2-3
clone_size: NA
cdr3_length: 15
v_call: TRBV30
d_call: TRBD2

cdr3_aa: CASAGLSGNTIYF
cdr3_nt: TGTGCCAGTGCGGGACTGTCCGGAAACACCATATATTTT
j_call: TRBJ1-3
clone_size: NA
cdr3_length: 13
v_call: TRBV19
d_call: NA

cdr3_aa: CASSLSGWNEKLFF
cdr3_nt: TGTGCCAGCAGTTTATCCGGTTGGAATGAAAAACTGTTTTTT
j_call: TRBJ1-4
clone_size: NA
cdr3_length: 14
v_call: TRBV27
d_call: NA

cdr3_aa: CASSRRTSGNNEQFF
cdr3_nt: TGTGCCAGCAGCAGACGGACTAGCGGAAACAATGAGCAGTTCTTC
j_call: TRBJ2-1
clone_size: NA
cdr3_length: 15
v_call: TRBV5-4
d_call: TRBD2

cdr3_aa: CASSQGLAGVGRLNEQFF
cdr3_nt: TGTGCCAGCAGCCAGGGACTAGCGGGAGTTGGCCGGCTCAATGAGCAGTTCTTC
j_call: TRBJ2-1
clone_size: NA
cdr3_length: 18
v_call: TRBV14
d_call: TRBD2

cdr3_aa: CASSPRAGVKRYGYTF
cdr3_nt: TGTGCCAGCAGCCCAAGGGCGGGGGTCAAGAGGTATGGCTACACCTTC
j_call: TRBJ1-2
clone_size: NA
cdr3_length: 16
v_call: TRBV7-8
d_call: NA

cdr3_aa: CASTLLTGPMNTEAFF
cdr3_nt: TGTGCCAGCACCTTATTGACAGGCCCTATGAACACTGAAGCTTTCTTT
j_call: TRBJ1-1
clone_size: NA
cdr3_length: 16
v_call: TRBV7-9
d_call: NA

cdr3_aa: CASSPREISNQPQHF
cdr3_nt: TGTGCCAGCAGTCCGAGGGAAATTAGCAATCAGCCCCAGCATTTT
j_call: TRBJ1-5
clone_size: NA
cdr3_length: 15
v_call: TRBV2
d_call: NA

cdr3_aa: CASTTHQGARQPQHF
cdr3_nt: TGTGCCAGCACGACCCATCAGGGGGCGCGGCAGCCCCAGCATTTT
j_call: TRBJ1-5
clone_size: NA
cdr3_length: 15
v_call: TRBV28
d_call: TRBD1

cdr3_aa: CASSQTGTGYNEQFF
cdr3_nt: TGTGCCAGCAGCCAAACCGGGACAGGATACAATGAGCAGTTCTTC
j_call: TRBJ2-1
clone_size: NA
cdr3_length: 15
v_call: TRBV4-2
d_call: TRBD1

cdr3_aa: CASSLAGGSSYNSPLHF
cdr3_nt: TGTGCCAGCAGCTTGGCCGGCGGTAGCTCCTATAATTCACCCCTCCACTTT
j_call: TRBJ1-6
clone_size: NA
cdr3_length: 17
v_call: TRBV5-6
d_call: NA

cdr3_aa: CASSCQENTEAFF
cdr3_nt: TGTGCCAGCAGCTGTCAGGAGAACACTGAAGCTTTCTTT
j_call: TRBJ1-1
clone_size: NA
cdr3_length: 13
v_call: TRBV21-1
d_call: NA

cdr3_aa: CSVEVGGRGVDTQYF
cdr3_nt: TGCAGCGTTGAAGTGGGGGGGCGGGGTGTTGATACGCAGTATTTT
j_call: TRBJ2-3
clone_size: NA
cdr3_length: 15
v_call: TRBV29-1
d_call: NA